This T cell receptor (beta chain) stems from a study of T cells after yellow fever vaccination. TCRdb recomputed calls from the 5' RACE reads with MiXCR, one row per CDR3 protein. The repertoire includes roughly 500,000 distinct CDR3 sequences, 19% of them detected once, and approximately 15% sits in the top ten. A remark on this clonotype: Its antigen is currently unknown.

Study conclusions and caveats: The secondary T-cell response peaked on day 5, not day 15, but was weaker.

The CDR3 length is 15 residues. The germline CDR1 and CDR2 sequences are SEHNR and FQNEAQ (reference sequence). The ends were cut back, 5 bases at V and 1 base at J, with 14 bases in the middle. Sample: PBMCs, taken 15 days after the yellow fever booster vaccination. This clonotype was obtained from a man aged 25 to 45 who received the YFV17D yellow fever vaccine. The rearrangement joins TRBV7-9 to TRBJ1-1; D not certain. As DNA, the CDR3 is TGTGCCAGCAGCGATCTAAAGAAGGCGAACACTGAAGCTTTCTTT. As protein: CASSDLKKANTEAFF.